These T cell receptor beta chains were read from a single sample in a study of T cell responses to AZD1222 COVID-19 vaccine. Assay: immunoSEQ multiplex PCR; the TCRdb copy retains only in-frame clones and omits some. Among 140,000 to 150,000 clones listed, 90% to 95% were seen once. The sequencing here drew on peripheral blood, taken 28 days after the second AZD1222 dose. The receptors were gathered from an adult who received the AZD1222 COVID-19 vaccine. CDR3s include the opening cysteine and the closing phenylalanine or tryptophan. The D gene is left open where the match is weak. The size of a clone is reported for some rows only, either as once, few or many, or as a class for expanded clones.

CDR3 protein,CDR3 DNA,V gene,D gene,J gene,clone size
CASSPQQGRSEKLFF,TGTGCCAGCAGTCCCCAACAGGGACGGAGTGAAAAACTGTTTTTT,TRBV6-5,.,TRBJ1-4,.
CASSSSVWTDTQYF,TGTGCCAGCAGTTCTTCAGTGTGGACAGATACGCAGTATTTT,TRBV6-2/TRBV6-3,.,TRBJ2-3,.
CASSPTGISYNEQFF,TGTGCCAGCAGCCCGACGGGGATCTCCTACAATGAGCAGTTCTTC,TRBV11-2,.,TRBJ2-1,.
CASRPTGASTDTQYF,TGTGCCAGCAGACCCACAGGGGCTAGCACAGATACGCAGTATTTT,TRBV6-5,TRBD1,TRBJ2-3,.
CASRLYPNQPQHF,TGTGCCAGTAGGTTATACCCAAATCAGCCCCAGCATTTT,TRBV19,.,TRBJ1-5,.
CASSEVPSTDTQYF,TGTGCCAGCTCCGAAGTCCCGAGCACAGATACGCAGTATTTT,TRBV18,.,TRBJ2-3,.
CASSLSSNQPQHF,TGTGCCAGCAGTTTAAGTAGCAATCAGCCCCAGCATTTT,TRBV12-3/TRBV12-4,.,TRBJ1-5,.
CASSPAENNEQFF,TGTGCCAGCTCACCGGCGGAAAACAATGAGCAGTTCTTC,TRBV18,.,TRBJ2-1,.
CASSQDKSRVWEKLFF,TGCGCCAGCAGCCAAGATAAAAGCAGGGTCTGGGAAAAACTGTTTTTT,TRBV4-1,.,TRBJ1-4,.
CASSIDPRTDPSNQPQHF,TGTGCCAGTAGTATAGACCCCCGGACAGATCCTAGCAATCAGCCCCAGCATTTT,TRBV19,.,TRBJ1-5,few
CASTPNRGGQPQHF,TGTGCCAGCACCCCAAACAGGGGCGGACAGCCCCAGCATTTT,TRBV2,TRBD1,TRBJ1-5,.
CASSQGRGISGGYTF,TGTGCCAGCAGCCAAGGAAGAGGGATTTCGGGTGGCTACACCTTC,TRBV3-1/TRBV3-2,.,TRBJ1-2,once
CASSAVTDTQYF,TGTGCCAGCAGTGCGGTCACAGATACGCAGTATTTT,TRBV2,.,TRBJ2-3,.
CSVNAGTGGNEQFF,TGCAGCGTTAATGCCGGGACAGGGGGCAATGAGCAGTTCTTC,TRBV29-1,TRBD1,TRBJ2-1,.
CASGWNTEAFF,TGTGCCAGCGGGTGGAACACTGAAGCTTTCTTT,TRBV6-9,.,TRBJ1-1,.
CASSPLRDSYGYTF,TGTGCCAGCAGCCCGCTCCGGGACAGCTATGGCTACACCTTC,TRBV3-1/TRBV3-2,TRBD1,TRBJ1-2,few
CASRFEGEAFF,TGTGCCAGCCGCTTCGAGGGTGAAGCTTTCTTT,TRBV7-9,.,TRBJ1-1,.
CASSLPGQGWGTYEQYF,TGTGCCAGCAGCTTGCCGGGACAGGGGTGGGGTACCTACGAGCAGTACTTC,TRBV5-8,TRBD1,TRBJ2-7,.
CASSLPPTMDSFNEQFF,TGTGCCAGCAGTTTACCCCCGACGATGGACAGTTTCAATGAGCAGTTCTTC,TRBV28,.,TRBJ2-1,.
CASSLPHGRPGYEQYF,TGTGCCAGCAGCCTACCCCACGGGAGGCCGGGCTACGAGCAGTACTTC,TRBV11-2,TRBD2,TRBJ2-7,.
CASRRIGTVAYEQYF,TGTGCCAGCAGGCGAATCGGGACAGTCGCCTACGAGCAGTACTTC,TRBV27,TRBD1,TRBJ2-7,.
CASSQSSQWTEAFF,TGCGCCAGCAGCCAGTCGAGTCAGTGGACTGAAGCTTTCTTT,TRBV4-3,.,TRBJ1-1,.
CASSPPSTDTQYF,TGTGCCAGCAGTCCACCGTCCACAGATACGCAGTATTTT,TRBV28,.,TRBJ2-3,few
CASSLLENTGELFF,TGTGCCAGCAGTTTATTAGAGAACACCGGGGAGCTGTTTTTT,TRBV28,.,TRBJ2-2,.
CASSLTALDTQYF,TGTGCCAGCAGTTTAACGGCTTTGGATACGCAGTATTTT,TRBV27,.,TRBJ2-3,once
CASSELGTESGELFF,TGTGCCAGCAGTGAGTTGGGTACGGAGTCCGGGGAGCTGTTTTTT,TRBV6-4,.,TRBJ2-2,.
CASSQQPPSGTIGASYEQYF,TGCGCCAGCAGCCAGCAACCGCCAAGCGGGACGATTGGGGCTTCCTACGAGCAGTACTTC,TRBV4-1,TRBD2,TRBJ2-7,once
CPPTRQGLAGEGELFF,TGCCCCCCCACCCGACAGGGACTAGCGGGAGAAGGGGAGCTGTTTTTT,TRBV7-8,TRBD2,TRBJ2-2,once
CASSFFAGGNEQFF,TGTGCCAGCAGCTTCTTCGCCGGGGGCAATGAGCAGTTCTTC,TRBV11-2,.,TRBJ2-1,.
CASSSWLPGLAYEQYF,TGTGCCAGCAGCTCATGGCTCCCGGGACTAGCCTACGAGCAGTACTTC,TRBV7-9,TRBD2,TRBJ2-7,.
CASSFHMNTGELFF,TGCGCCAGCAGCTTCCATATGAACACCGGGGAGCTGTTTTTT,TRBV5-1,.,TRBJ2-2,.
CASRDGGEHGNTIYF,TGTGCCAGCAGGGATGGGGGGGAACATGGAAACACCATATATTTT,TRBV28,.,TRBJ1-3,few
CASSPPGYPQGNQPQHF,TGTGCCAGCTCACCACCCGGGTACCCACAAGGCAATCAGCCCCAGCATTTT,TRBV18,.,TRBJ1-5,.
CASSAGRAGEAFF,TGCGCCAGCAGCGCGGGACGTGCGGGTGAAGCTTTCTTT,TRBV5-1,.,TRBJ1-1,.
CASSPPTSGGLSYNEQFF,TGTGCCAGCAGCCCCCCGACTAGCGGGGGGCTCTCTTACAATGAGCAGTTCTTC,TRBV7-9,TRBD2,TRBJ2-1,.
CASSVRDRVAETQYF,TGTGCCAGCAGCGTCCGGGACAGGGTTGCCGAGACCCAGTACTTC,TRBV9,TRBD1,TRBJ2-5,.
CASSLRTGLDGYTF,TGCGCCAGCAGCTTACGGACAGGTTTGGATGGCTACACCTTC,TRBV5-1,TRBD1,TRBJ1-2,.
CASSFRNEQPQHF,TGTGCCAGCAGCTTCCGCAACGAGCAGCCCCAGCATTTT,TRBV7-2,.,TRBJ1-5,.
CASSIRGTSYEQYF,TGTGCCAGTAGTATAAGAGGGACATCCTACGAGCAGTACTTC,TRBV19,.,TRBJ2-7,.
CASSRNSLEDTQYF,TGTGCCAGCAGCCGAAATAGCCTTGAGGATACGCAGTATTTT,TRBV7-9,.,TRBJ2-3,.
CASSLEGRRIDEQYF,TGTGCCAGCAGCTTAGAGGGCAGACGAATCGACGAGCAGTACTTC,TRBV7-3,.,TRBJ2-7,.
CASSYGANYGYTF,TGTGCCAGCTCCTATGGAGCTAACTATGGCTACACCTTC,TRBV6-6,.,TRBJ1-2,.
CASSPTSGGRNEQFF,TGCGCCAGCAGCCCAACTAGCGGGGGTAGGAATGAGCAGTTCTTC,TRBV4-3,TRBD2,TRBJ2-1,.
CASSIGDQPQHF,TGTGCCAGTAGTATCGGGGATCAGCCCCAGCATTTT,TRBV19,.,TRBJ1-5,.
CASSQETASDTQYF,TGCGCCAGCAGCCAAGAAACCGCCTCAGATACGCAGTATTTT,TRBV4-1,.,TRBJ2-3,.
CASSLSRDSPGYTF,TGTGCCAGCAGCTTATCCCGGGACTCCCCGGGCTACACCTTC,TRBV7-3,.,TRBJ1-2,.
CASRGTSGNTGELFF,TGTGCCAGCAGGGGGACTAGCGGGAACACCGGGGAGCTGTTTTTT,TRBV2,TRBD2,TRBJ2-2,.
CASSPFPGITTSSYEQYF,TGTGCCAGCTCACCCTTTCCGGGAATTACAACGAGCTCCTACGAGCAGTACTTC,TRBV18,.,TRBJ2-7,once
CASSEKKDPPPREQYF,TGTGCCAGCAGCGAAAAAAAGGACCCACCTCCTCGGGAGCAGTACTTC,TRBV5-4,.,TRBJ2-7,.
CASSPRQVYAFSGNTIYF,TGTGCCAGCAGCCCCCGTCAGGTCTACGCTTTCTCTGGAAACACCATATATTTT,TRBV7-9,.,TRBJ1-3,.
CSVERQGHTEAFF,TGCAGCGTTGAACGGCAGGGCCACACTGAAGCTTTCTTT,TRBV29-1,.,TRBJ1-1,.
CASSFPGSGYTF,TGTGCCAGTAGTTTCCCAGGGTCTGGCTACACCTTC,TRBV19,.,TRBJ1-2,.
CASSYSLAVNTGELFF,TGTGCCAGCAGTTACTCGCTAGCGGTGAACACCGGGGAGCTGTTTTTT,TRBV6-5,TRBD2,TRBJ2-2,.
CSASPRDRGNEKLFF,TGCAGTGCTAGTCCCCGCGACAGGGGTAATGAAAAACTGTTTTTT,TRBV20-1,TRBD1,TRBJ1-4,.
CASSNRPAESNEKLFF,TGTGCCAGCAGCAACCGCCCGGCCGAGTCTAATGAAAAACTGTTTTTT,TRBV7-9,.,TRBJ1-4,.